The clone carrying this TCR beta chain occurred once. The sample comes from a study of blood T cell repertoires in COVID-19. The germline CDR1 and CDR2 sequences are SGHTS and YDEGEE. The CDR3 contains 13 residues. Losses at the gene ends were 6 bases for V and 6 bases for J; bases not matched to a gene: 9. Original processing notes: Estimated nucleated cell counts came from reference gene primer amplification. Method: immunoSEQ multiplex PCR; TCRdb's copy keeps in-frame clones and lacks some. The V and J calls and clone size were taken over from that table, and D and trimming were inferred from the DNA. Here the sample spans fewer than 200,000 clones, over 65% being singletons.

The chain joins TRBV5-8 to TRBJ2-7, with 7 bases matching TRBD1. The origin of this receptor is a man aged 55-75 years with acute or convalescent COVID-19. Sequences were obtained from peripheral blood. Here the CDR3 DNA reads TGTGCCAGCATCAACAGGGGTTCAGGCGAGCAGTACTTC. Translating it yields CASINRGSGEQYF. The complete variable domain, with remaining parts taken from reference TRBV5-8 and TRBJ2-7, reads EAGVTQSPTHLIKTRGQQATLRCSPISGHTSVYWYQQALGLGLQFLLWYDEGEERNRGNFPPRFSGRQFPNYSSELNVNALELEDSALYLCASINRGSGEQYFGPGTRLTVT.